The 13 T cell receptor beta chains presented below share a single source sample, sequenced in a study of tumor-infiltrating lymphocytes in primary liver carcinoma. The blood RNA (from unsorted whole blood) was obtained, and germline DNA was also extracted. Making TCR beta cDNA involved around 540 ng total RNA and a constant-region primer. The TCR beta library was amplified through three nested multiplex PCR rounds in a modified ARM-PCR procedure. The two initial PCR rounds, around 11 cycles each, used TRBV1-TRBV30 forward and C-beta reverse primers. Via MiXCR, TCRdb re-called the multiplex PCR reads, giving one row per CDR3 protein. The repertoire holds approximately 210,000 distinct CDR3 sequences, around 60% seen once, with roughly 7% in the top ten. Material: peripheral blood. The source is a woman in her sixties or seventies with primary liver carcinoma and hepatitis B virus infection.

The rearrangement joins TRBV2 to TRBJ2-5, with 15 bases lining up with TRBD2. The CDR3 is 16 residues long. Looked up from germline, CDR1 is SNHLY and CDR2 is FYNNEI. J gave up 4 bases and V 4 bases, and 4 bases lay outside the gene matches. The CDR3 is CASSGGGLAGGETQYF. DNA for the CDR3: TGTGCCAGCAGTGGGGGGGGACTAGCGGGAGGAGAGACCCAGTACTTC.

This clonotype was counted only a few times. The rearrangement links TRBV6-2 or TRBV6-3 to TRBJ1-1; D is undetermined. Trimming cost V 0 bases and J 4 bases, with 12 bases left between them. Germline CDR1 MNHEY, CDR2 SVGEGT. The CDR3 sequence is 15 residues long. The CDR3 DNA reads TGTGCCAGCAGTTACTCGGGGAGGCCGGGCACTGAAGCTTTCTTT. Its translation is CASSYSGRPGTEAFF.

This clonotype has more than one count but fewer than ten. Lacking the conserved final phenylalanine or tryptophan, this CDR3 likely reflects a read error. This sequence joins TRBV11-1 and TRBJ2-6; no reliable D call. Germline CDR1 SGHAT, CDR2 FQDESV (reference sequence). The CDR3 contains 15 residues. The CDR3 sequence is CTSSLGRAGANVLTL. DNA for the CDR3: TGTACCAGCAGCTTGGGCCGAGCTGGGGCCAACGTCCTGACTCTC.

This clonotype was detected many times. The rearrangement uses TRBV4-2 and TRBJ1-1; D gene ambiguous. Trimming took off 1 base at V and 5 bases at J, with 14 bases between the two ends. The CDR3 is 15 residues long. Germline assignment: CDR1 LGHNA and CDR2 YNFKEQ. In DNA form, the CDR3 reads TGTGCCAGCAGCCAAGCGACTGCGGAAGTGACTGAAGCTTTCTTT. The encoded protein is CASSQATAEVTEAFF.

This clonotype occurred once. The rearrangement uses TRBV7-8 and TRBJ1-1; D remains unclear. Germline V gives CDR1 SGHVS, CDR2 FQNEAQ. Trimming shortened V by 5 bases and J by 0 bases, and 16 bases separated the two germline ends. This CDR3 is 16 amino acids long. In DNA form, the CDR3 reads TGTGCCAGCAGCCTAATTCTAACCGAATTGAACACTGAAGCTTTCTTT. The encoded protein is CASSLILTELNTEAFF.

A note on this clonotype: Its ends do not fully match the called genes, so a read error is possible. V gene TRBV29-1 combines with J gene TRBJ2-7, with a possible D match to TRBD1 (5 bases). The CDR3 spans 11 residues. Germline loops: CDR1 SQVTM, CDR2 ANQGSEA. CDR3 loop: CSARTFYGQYF. The CDR3 region has the DNA TGCAGCGCCCGGACATTCTACGGGCAGTACTTC.

CDR3 in DNA: TGCGCCAGCAGCCGACGCAATTCGGGAGGCCCTCTCAACAATGAGCAGTTCTTC. Encoded protein: CASSRRNSGGPLNNEQFF. This chain joins TRBV4-1 and TRBJ2-1; 7 nucleotides align to TRBD2. The CDR3 runs to 18 residues. V was clipped by 4 bases and J by 5 bases; unmatched bases: 17. Germline lookup yields CDR1 MGHRA and CDR2 YSYEKL.

The gene calls are TRBV29-1 and TRBJ2-3, with D perhaps matching TRBD2 (6 bases). The V end lost 2 bases, the J end lost 4 bases, and 7 bases lay between the germline ends. CDR3 length equals 12 residues. The germline V gene has CDR1 SQVTM and CDR2 ANQGSEA. The DNA of the CDR3 is TGCAGCGTTGAACCTAGCGCAGATACGCAGTATTTT. It is translated as CSVEPSADTQYF.

This clonotype has at least ten counts. The chain joins TRBV6-6 to TRBJ1-3, with D possibly TRBD1 on 5 matching bases. V shed 6 bases and J shed 4 bases, with 10 bases lying between them. Germline lookup yields CDR1 MNHNY and CDR2 SVGAGI (reference sequence). The CDR3 loop spans 13 amino acids. DNA for the CDR3: TGTGCCAGCAGCCCAGGGCCCGGAAACACCATATATTTT. It yields the protein CASSPGPGNTIYF.

On this clonotype: One base away lies a much larger clone, so this may be a sequencing read error. V usage is TRBV6-2 or TRBV6-3 and J usage is TRBJ1-1, with a tentative D call TRBD1 (5 bases). V gave up 3 bases and J gave up 4 bases, with 15 bases separating them. Germline V lookup: CDR1 MNHEY, CDR2 SVGEGT. This CDR3 is 15 amino acids long. The CDR3 nucleotides read TGTGCCAGCAGTTATTCAGGGTCGAGTGGCACTGAAGCTTTCTTT. It specifies CASSYSGSSGTEAFF.

With regard to this clonotype: One end of the junction varies from germline; a read error may be responsible. The chain uses TRBV11-2 and TRBJ2-7; D call uncertain. Germline-derived CDR1 and CDR2 are SGHAT and FQNNGV. The CDR3 has 13 residues. DNA of the CDR3: TGTGCCGGCAGCCCTACCGCCCCGGGCGAGCAATACTTC. Protein product: CAGSPTAPGEQYF.

The rearrangement joins TRBV10-3 to TRBJ2-2, with 8 nucleotides matching TRBD2. Germline V gene lookup returns CDR1 ENHRY and CDR2 SYGVKD. This CDR3 comprises 18 residues. The junction had 14 bases not matched to a gene; V was cut back by 6 bases and J by 2 bases. In DNA form, the CDR3 reads TGTGCCATCAGGCCGGGACTAACGGGAGGGTTAAACACCGGGGAGCTGTTTTTT. This gives the protein CAIRPGLTGGLNTGELFF.

Remarks on this clonotype: The junction departs from germline at one end; a sequencing error may be responsible. The chain links TRBV6-5 to TRBJ1-2; no clear D. The CDR3 consists of 15 residues. CDR1 MNHEY and CDR2 SVGAGI come from the germline V gene. This CDR3 is CATSYLDGSNYDYTF. CDR3 DNA: TGTGCCACCAGTTACTTGGACGGGTCTAACTATGACTACACCTTC.